This is a list of T cell receptor beta chains from one sample in a study of T cells after yellow fever vaccination. TCRdb re-analysed the 5' RACE reads in MiXCR, keeping a single row per CDR3 protein. The sample contains about 350,000 distinct CDR3 sequences, approximately 10% of which appear only once. The sequences come from PBMCs, collected on the day of the first yellow fever vaccination. These receptors originate from a man in his late teens or twenties who received the YFV17D yellow fever vaccine. Each CDR3 is given with its conserved first and last residue. The order of the fields is V gene, clone size, D gene, J gene, CDR3 DNA, CDR3 protein. D genes are given only for firm matches. Not all rows give a size; the values are once, few, many and, for expanded clones, a class.

>TRBV12-3/TRBV12-4|many|TRBD2|TRBJ2-5
TGTGCCAGCAGTTTACTAGCGGGGGGGGGGGCGGCCCAGTACTTC
CASSLLAGGGAAQYF
>TRBV6-1|-|-|TRBJ2-5
TGTGCCAGCAGTCCCTCCTCCGACCGGGAGACCCAGTACTTC
CASSPSSDRETQYF
>TRBV20-1|few|TRBD1|TRBJ1-1
TGCAGTGCTCCTCGGGCAGGGGGGGGGAACACTGAAGCTTTCTTT
CSAPRAGGGNTEAFF
>TRBV21-1|-|-|TRBJ1-1
TGTGCCAGCGGGGACGAGGGGCTGAACACTGAAGCTTTCTTT
CASGDEGLNTEAFF
>TRBV29-1|-|-|TRBJ2-5
TGCAGCGCCGATAGGGGACACCAAGAGACCCAGTACTTC
CSADRGHQETQYF
>TRBV12-5|-|TRBD2|TRBJ2-7
TGTGCTAGTGGTGCAAGCGGGGGGGCCTTTTACGAGCAGTACTTC
CASGASGGAFYEQYF
>TRBV5-5|many|-|TRBJ2-3
TGTGCCAGCAGCCTCCTAGTACGCACAGATACGCAGTATTTT
CASSLLVRTDTQYF
>TRBV5-4|-|-|TRBJ1-3
TGTGCCAGCAGGATGGACCCCAGCTCTGGAAACACCATATATTTT
CASRMDPSSGNTIYF
>TRBV5-1|few|TRBD1|TRBJ1-1
TGCGCCAGCAGCTCGGGACAGGGAGTGGGAGGCGCTGAAGCTTTCTTT
CASSSGQGVGGAEAFF
>TRBV7-3|few|-|TRBJ2-1
TGTGCCAGCAGCCAATCCACAGGGTTAGACAATGAGCAGTTCTTC
CASSQSTGLDNEQFF
>TRBV12-3/TRBV12-4|few|TRBD2|TRBJ2-1
TGTGCCAGCAGTTTTGGCGGGGGGGTCGGTGAGCAGTTCTTC
CASSFGGGVGEQFF
>TRBV11-1|-|-|TRBJ2-2
TGTGCCAGCAGCTTGAGGAGGAGCGCGAACACCGGGGAGCTGTTTTTT
CASSLRRSANTGELFF
>TRBV7-2|-|TRBD1|TRBJ1-3
TGTGCCAGCAGCCCCTGGACAGGGGCTGGAAACACCATATATTTT
CASSPWTGAGNTIYF
>TRBV6-5|-|-|TRBJ1-1
TGTGCCAGCAGTTCCTTAATGAACACTGAAGCTTTCTTT
CASSSLMNTEAFF
>TRBV9|few|-|TRBJ2-7
TGTGCCAGCAGCGTATCCGGGGGGCCGGGGTACGAGCAGTACTTC
CASSVSGGPGYEQYF
>TRBV5-1|many|-|TRBJ1-1
TGCGCCAGCAGGGAGGGATGGAACACTGAAGCTTTCTTT
CASREGWNTEAFF
>TRBV28|few|TRBD1|TRBJ2-5
TGTGCCAGCAGTTGGCAGGGGGCGCGGGAGACCCAGTACTTC
CASSWQGARETQYF
>TRBV28|few|TRBD1|TRBJ2-5
TGTGCCAGCAGACAGGGGGCGTGGGAGACCCAGTACTTC
CASRQGAWETQYF
>TRBV5-1|-|-|TRBJ1-2
TGCGCCAGCAGCTTGGCGGAGGGGTATGGCTACACCTTC
CASSLAEGYGYTF
>TRBV6-5|-|-|TRBJ1-2
TGTGCCAGCAGTTACTCGACAGGCTGGGGCTATGGCTACACCTTC
CASSYSTGWGYGYTF
>TRBV6-5|many|-|TRBJ1-2
TGTGCCAGCAGTTACTCCGACAGGAACTATGGCTACACCTTC
CASSYSDRNYGYTF
>TRBV3-1|few|-|TRBJ2-2
TGTGCCAGCAGCCAAGATTGGCAGAGCACCGGGGAGCTGTTTTTT
CASSQDWQSTGELFF
>TRBV5-1|-|-|TRBJ2-1
TGCGCCAGCAGCTTGAGGCTAGCGCCCCGCCGGAGCTCCTACAATGAGCAGTTCTTC
CASSLRLAPRRSSYNEQFF
>TRBV12-3/TRBV12-4|few|TRBD2|TRBJ2-5
TGTGCCAGCAGTTTGGGCGGGGGGCCCCTCCAAGAGACCCAGTACTTC
CASSLGGGPLQETQYF
>TRBV27|-|TRBD1|TRBJ1-5
TGTGCCAGCAGCCGCCAGGGGGGCGCGACGCAGCCCCAGCATTTT
CASSRQGGATQPQHF
>TRBV5-1|few|-|TRBJ1-1
TGCGCCAGCAGGAAGGGTGGAACTGAAGCTTTCTTT
CASRKGGTEAFF
>TRBV27|few|-|TRBJ2-1
TGTGCCAGCAACCCGAGACAGATTGCTTACAATGAGCAGTTCTTC
CASNPRQIAYNEQFF
>TRBV25-1|-|TRBD1|TRBJ2-7
TGTGCCAGCAGTGAATCCCTGGGACAGGGGGCCTCAAAGAACGAGCAGTACTTC
CASSESLGQGASKNEQYF
>TRBV6-2/TRBV6-3|many|TRBD1|TRBJ2-2
TGTGCCAGCAGCCCCCGGGACAGGGACACCGGGGAGCTGTTTTTT
CASSPRDRDTGELFF
>TRBV7-6|few|-|TRBJ2-1
TGTGCCAGCAGCTTAGGACAGGTCAGAAGCTCCTACAATGAGCAGTTCTTC
CASSLGQVRSSYNEQFF
>TRBV11-2|many|-|TRBJ2-5
TGTGCCAGCAGCTTAGGAAGGCAGATCGGGACCCAGTACTTC
CASSLGRQIGTQYF
>TRBV20-1|few|TRBD1|TRBJ2-2
TGCAGTGCTAGAGCCGGGACAGGGATGGGCCTGGGCACCGGGGAGCTGTTTTTT
CSARAGTGMGLGTGELFF
>TRBV7-6|few|TRBD2|TRBJ2-3
TGTGCCAGCAGCTTAGTAGCGGGGATTGTAGATACGCAGTATTTT
CASSLVAGIVDTQYF
>TRBV6-1|-|-|TRBJ2-1
TGTGCCAGCAGTGAGTCCTCACTAGGGCAGTTCTTC
CASSESSLGQFF
>TRBV5-6|-|-|TRBJ1-6
TGTGCCAGCAGCTTGGTGGGCCCCTCCTATAATTCACCCCTCCACTTT
CASSLVGPSYNSPLHF
>TRBV20-1|few|TRBD2|TRBJ2-1
TGCAGTGCTAGCGGCGGGGGGGGGGATGAGCAGTTCTTC
CSASGGGGDEQFF
>TRBV7-9|few|-|TRBJ2-3
TGTGCCAGCGATTGGCATCGCACAGATACGCAGTATTTT
CASDWHRTDTQYF
>TRBV25-1|many|-|TRBJ1-1
TGTGCCAGCAGTGATTATCCCGCAGGTGAAGCTTTCTTT
CASSDYPAGEAFF
>TRBV5-1|-|-|TRBJ2-3
TGCGCCAGCAGCTTGATTCTAGGAGATACGCAGTATTTT
CASSLILGDTQYF
>TRBV7-2|few|TRBD1|TRBJ2-2
TGTGCCAGCAGCCCGACAGGGCGGACGGCCGGGGAGCTGTTTTTT
CASSPTGRTAGELFF
>TRBV5-1|few|-|TRBJ1-2
TGCGCCAGCAGCTTGGGGATAGGGGCTAACTATGGCTACACCTTC
CASSLGIGANYGYTF
>TRBV6-1|-|TRBD2|TRBJ2-1
TGTGCCAGCAGCCCCCTGGGCCGGGGGGGGCATGAGCAGTTCTTC
CASSPLGRGGHEQFF
>TRBV13|few|TRBD2|TRBJ2-3
TGTGCCAGCAGCTCCTCGGGGGGGCCCGCAGATACGCAGTATTTT
CASSSSGGPADTQYF
>TRBV6-5|-|-|TRBJ1-2
TGTGCCAGCAGTTACAACGCGGGGGGCCTAGGTGGCTACACCTTC
CASSYNAGGLGGYTF
>TRBV9|-|TRBD1|TRBJ1-2
TGTGCCAGCGGACAGGGGGCGGGCTATGGCTACACCTTC
CASGQGAGYGYTF
>TRBV20-1|few|-|TRBJ2-3
TGCAGTGCTAGCTCAGGGAGCTCAGATACGCAGTATTTT
CSASSGSSDTQYF
>TRBV4-1|many|-|TRBJ2-7
TGCGCCAGCAGCCAAGATACAGGGACCTACGAGCAGTACTTC
CASSQDTGTYEQYF